A selection of T cell receptor beta chains follows, all from one sample in a study of cytomegalovirus exposure and HLA in healthy donors. Here immunoSEQ multiplex PCR was the method, and the copy in TCRdb shows in-frame clones only, minus some. The sample holds over 150,000 clones, roughly three quarters seen once. The specimen was PBMCs. All receptors derive from a man in his thirties or forties in good health and CMV-seropositive. The CDR3 runs from the conserved cysteine through the conserved F or W. The order of the fields is V gene, J gene, clone size, D gene, CDR3 protein, CDR3 DNA. A D gene is named only where the DNA matches it firmly. Clone size is not always given. Where it is, it says once, few, many or a class for expanded clones.

v_gene: TRBV7-8; j_gene: TRBJ1-1; abundance: -; d_gene: TRBD1; CDR3aa: CASSLDGGGLITEAFF; CDR3nt: TGTGCCAGCAGCTTAGATGGAGGGGGCTTGATCACTGAAGCTTTCTTT
v_gene: TRBV28; j_gene: TRBJ2-7; abundance: -; d_gene: -; CDR3aa: CASTAQGGTYEQYF; CDR3nt: TGTGCCAGCACGGCCCAGGGGGGTACCTACGAGCAGTACTTC
v_gene: TRBV5-1; j_gene: TRBJ1-2; abundance: -; d_gene: TRBD1; CDR3aa: CASSLGTGGGYTF; CDR3nt: TGCGCCAGCAGCTTGGGGACAGGGGGCGGCTACACCTTC
v_gene: TRBV9; j_gene: TRBJ2-2; abundance: -; d_gene: -; CDR3aa: CASSVAGANTGELFF; CDR3nt: TGTGCCAGCAGCGTAGCGGGAGCTAACACCGGGGAGCTGTTTTTT
v_gene: TRBV5-1; j_gene: TRBJ2-6; abundance: -; d_gene: -; CDR3aa: CASSLNTGKPTGANVLTF; CDR3nt: TGCGCCAGCAGCTTGAATACCGGGAAGCCAACTGGGGCCAACGTCCTGACTTTC
v_gene: TRBV10-1; j_gene: TRBJ2-7; abundance: once; d_gene: TRBD2; CDR3aa: CASSESKTSHEQYF; CDR3nt: TGCGCCAGCAGTGAGTCTAAGACTAGCCACGAGCAGTACTTC
v_gene: TRBV30; j_gene: TRBJ2-7; abundance: -; d_gene: TRBD2; CDR3aa: CAWRGEGLAGGYEQYF; CDR3nt: TGTGCCTGGAGGGGAGAGGGACTAGCGGGAGGATACGAGCAGTACTTC
v_gene: TRBV13; j_gene: TRBJ2-3; abundance: -; d_gene: TRBD2; CDR3aa: CASRRVREISADTQYF; CDR3nt: TGTGCCAGCAGGCGGGTGCGGGAGATTTCCGCAGATACGCAGTATTTT
v_gene: TRBV28; j_gene: TRBJ2-5; abundance: -; d_gene: TRBD2; CDR3aa: CASSPSLASGDKETQYF; CDR3nt: TGTGCCAGCAGCCCGAGTTTGGCTAGCGGGGACAAAGAGACCCAGTACTTC
v_gene: TRBV7-9; j_gene: TRBJ2-1; abundance: -; d_gene: -; CDR3aa: CASSFRRLESSYNEQFF; CDR3nt: TGTGCCAGCAGCTTCCGCAGACTCGAAAGCTCCTACAATGAGCAGTTCTTC
v_gene: TRBV5-1; j_gene: TRBJ1-2; abundance: once; d_gene: TRBD1; CDR3aa: CASSWGTGVKDYGYTF; CDR3nt: TGCGCCAGCAGCTGGGGGACAGGGGTTAAAGACTATGGCTACACCTTC
v_gene: TRBV12-5; j_gene: TRBJ2-1; abundance: -; d_gene: TRBD2; CDR3aa: CASGFKGLAKSSYNEQFF; CDR3nt: TGTGCTAGTGGTTTCAAGGGACTAGCGAAGAGCTCCTACAATGAGCAGTTCTTC
v_gene: TRBV7-9; j_gene: TRBJ2-6; abundance: -; d_gene: TRBD1; CDR3aa: CASSGRTGGSGANVLTF; CDR3nt: TGTGCCAGCAGCGGCAGGACAGGGGGTTCTGGGGCCAACGTCCTGACTTTC
v_gene: TRBV4-1; j_gene: TRBJ1-2; abundance: once; d_gene: TRBD1; CDR3aa: CASSQVPGQLYGYTF; CDR3nt: TGCGCCAGCAGCCAAGTCCCGGGACAGCTCTATGGCTACACCTTC
v_gene: TRBV4-1; j_gene: TRBJ2-1; abundance: -; d_gene: TRBD2; CDR3aa: CASSQVASGAYNEQFF; CDR3nt: TGCGCCAGCAGCCAAGTAGCTAGCGGTGCCTACAATGAGCAGTTCTTC
v_gene: TRBV19; j_gene: TRBJ1-5; abundance: -; d_gene: TRBD1; CDR3aa: CASSINAGGVQPQHF; CDR3nt: TGTGCCAGTAGTATTAATGCAGGGGGCGTACAGCCCCAGCATTTT
v_gene: TRBV10-3; j_gene: TRBJ2-2; abundance: -; d_gene: -; CDR3aa: CAIERTANTGELFF; CDR3nt: TGTGCCATTGAGCGGACAGCGAACACCGGGGAGCTGTTTTTT